Below, 18 T cell receptor beta chains from the same sample are listed, as sequenced in a study of regulatory T cells in long-lasting Graves disease. The time point is: persistent/refractory GD, antithyroid drugs over 5 years with positive TRAb. PBMC-extracted RNA yielded the TCR library. Construction of TCR beta libraries relied on iRepertoire HTBI primers and on Arm-PCR targeting CDR3 regions. TCRdb ran MiXCR on the multiplex PCR reads and lists one entry per CDR3 protein. The sample yields under 500,000 distinct CDR3 sequences, about a fifth seen once. The material was peripheral blood mononuclear cells (PBMCs), obtained when the disease was refractory, from a patient treated with antithyroid drugs. The source is a female donor with Graves disease.

This clonotype was seen only a few times. The V call is TRBV4-1, the J call TRBJ2-7; tentatively, D is TRBD1 (6 bases). CDR1 is MGHRA, CDR2 YSYEKL, per germline. The V gene lost 1 base and the J gene lost 5 bases, with 9 bases spanning the gap. The CDR3 totals 13 residues. CDR3 sequence reads: CASSQAGHHEQYF. CDR3 sequence (DNA): TGCGCCAGCAGCCAAGCGGGACACCACGAGCAGTACTTC.

This clonotype was seen many times. This CDR3 reads CSVESPGGSGYTF. CDR3 DNA: TGCAGCGTTGAGAGCCCAGGGGGAAGTGGCTACACCTTC. The rearrangement links TRBV29-1 to TRBJ1-2; TRBD1 matches at 7 bases. The CDR3 contains 13 residues. Germline CDR1 and CDR2: SQVTM and ANQGSEA. J lost 7 bases, V lost 3 bases, and 8 bases had no gene match.

V gene TRBV7-2 combines with J gene TRBJ1-2; D uncertain. The germline V gene has CDR1 SGHTA and CDR2 FQGNSA. V was cut by 5 bases and J by 4 bases, with 11 bases left in between. CDR3 length: 13 residues. The CDR3 sequence: CTSSLGWGYGYTF. CDR3 sequence (DNA): TGTACCAGCAGCCTCGGATGGGGCTATGGCTACACCTTC.

This clonotype was seen repeatedly, ten times or more. The V call is TRBV30, the J call TRBJ2-7, with 8 bases matching TRBD1. Germline values: CDR1 GTSNPN, CDR2 SVGIG (reference sequence). The CDR3 spans 15 residues. The V gene end was trimmed by 0 bases and the J gene end by 0 bases; junction bases not matched to a gene: 4. As DNA, the CDR3 is TGTGCCTGGAGTGTAGGACAGGGTTACTCCTACGAGCAGTACTTC. It translates to CAWSVGQGYSYEQYF.

This chain uses TRBV29-1 with TRBJ1-1, with D tentatively TRBD1 (5 bases). V gave up 6 bases and J gave up 0 bases, with 11 bases separating them. CDR1 SQVTM and CDR2 ANQGSEA come from the germline V gene. CDR3 size: 13 residues. CDR3 nucleotides: TGCAGCGTGAAAACAGGTGTGAACACTGAAGCTTTCTTT. This sequence encodes CSVKTGVNTEAFF.

The rearrangement uses TRBV19 and TRBJ1-6; weak D call: TRBD1 (6 bases). Germline-derived CDR1 and CDR2 are LNHDA and SQIVND (reference sequence). CDR3 size: 16 residues. V was trimmed by 4 bases and J by 7 bases, leaving 17 bases between them. In DNA, the CDR3 is TGTGCCAGTAGTACCTCCCCTACAGGGCGGAATTCACCCCTCCACTTT. Encoded protein: CASSTSPTGRNSPLHF.

This clonotype was seen a few times. V is TRBV19 and J is TRBJ1-5; the D is unclear. Germline CDR1 and CDR2: LNHDA and SQIVND (reference sequence). CDR3 length: 16 amino acids. V was pared by 6 bases and J by 0 bases, with 15 bases between. The CDR3 sequence: CASSPLGKNSNQPQHF. In DNA form, the CDR3 reads TGTGCCAGTAGCCCTTTGGGCAAAAATAGCAATCAGCCCCAGCATTTT.

This clonotype appeared a single time. CDR3 loop: CASSFRQGGGYTF. CDR3 coding DNA: TGTGCCAGCAGCTTTCGACAGGGTGGAGGCTACACCTTC. This chain joins TRBV2 and TRBJ1-2; TRBD1 agrees at 7 bases. With V trimmed by 6 bases and J by 8 bases, 9 bases remained unmatched. This CDR3 spans 13 amino acids. Per germline, CDR1 SNHLY and CDR2 FYNNEI.

This clonotype was picked up many times. This sequence joins TRBV11-2 and TRBJ2-7; a possible D gene is TRBD1 (6 bases). CDR3 length: 14 amino acids. Germline CDR1 and CDR2: SGHAT and FQNNGV. The germline V and J ends were trimmed by 1 base and 4 bases, with 11 bases remaining between them. CDR3 coding DNA: TGTGCCAGCAGCTTAGCGGGGACACGGTACGAGCAGTACTTC. The encoded protein is CASSLAGTRYEQYF. The entire variable domain, with the rest obtained from reference TRBV11-2 and TRBJ2-7, is as follows: EAGVAQSPRYKIIEKRQSVAFWCNPISGHATLYWYQQILGQGPKLLIQFQNNGVVDDSQLPKDRFSAERLKGVDSTLKIQPAKLEDSAVYLCASSLAGTRYEQYFGPGTRLTVT.

To note about this clonotype: This may arise from a read error, as a much more abundant clone is one base away. This chain joins TRBV28 and TRBJ2-5, with 13 bases matching TRBD2. Per germline, CDR1 MDHEN and CDR2 SYDVKM. This CDR3 region has 15 residues. The junction had 12 bases not matched to a gene; V was cut back by 8 bases and J by 9 bases. Here the CDR3 DNA reads TGTGCCAGCGGTCGGACTAGCGGGAGCCGGGAGGCCCAGTACTTC. Encoded protein: CASGRTSGSREAQYF.

Only a few counts were recorded for this clonotype. V is TRBV12-3 or TRBV12-4 and J is TRBJ2-1, with 7 bases matching TRBD2. This CDR3 has 13 amino acids. V shed 7 bases and J 5 bases; nucleotides not matched to a gene: 5. In DNA, the CDR3 is TGTGCCAGCACCGGAACTAGCGACAATGAGCAGTTCTTC. Translated: CASTGTSDNEQFF.

The sample holds many counts of this clonotype. The J gene is TRBJ1-2, the V gene TRBV29-1; no clear D. Trimming cost V 3 bases and J 7 bases, with 18 bases left between them. The CDR3 runs to 14 residues. Per the germline V gene, CDR1 is SQVTM and CDR2 is ANQGSEA. The CDR3 spells CSVEGWVADGGYTF. CDR3 nucleotides: TGCAGCGTTGAGGGGTGGGTGGCAGACGGTGGCTACACCTTC.

The rearrangement uses TRBV4-3 and TRBJ2-7; the D is unclear. The V gene lost 4 bases and the J gene lost 2 bases, with 15 bases spanning the gap. The CDR3 covers 15 residues. Germline CDR1 and CDR2: LGHNA and YSLEER. The CDR3 sequence is CASSLLLAAAYEQYF. The DNA for the CDR3 is TGCGCCAGCAGCCTCTTGCTGGCGGCAGCCTACGAGCAGTACTTC.

This clonotype has a count of ten or more. The chain combines TRBV7-9 with TRBJ2-7, with D perhaps TRBD1 (6 bases). The CDR3 extends over 12 amino acids. V dropped 5 bases and J dropped 6 bases, with 11 bases sitting between them. CDR1 and CDR2 from the germline V gene are SEHNR and FQNEAQ (reference sequence). CDR3 nucleotide sequence: TGTGCCAGCAGCACCACAGGGTTCGAGCAGTACTTC. It translates to CASSTTGFEQYF.

This clonotype was counted ten times or more. The V call is TRBV6-1, the J call TRBJ1-2; no definite D call. The V end lost 5 bases, the J end lost 4 bases, and 5 bases lay between the germline ends. The CDR3 covers 11 residues. The germline gives CDR1 MNHNS, CDR2 SASEGT. CDR3 residues: CASSTGYGYTF. The CDR3 DNA reads as TGTGCCAGCAGTACGGGCTATGGCTACACCTTC.

This clonotype was picked up a small number of times. This chain connects TRBV7-8 to TRBJ2-4; D may be TRBD1 (5 bases). The V end lost 5 bases, the J end lost 2 bases, and 13 bases lay between the germline ends. This CDR3 is built from 15 residues. Germline CDR1 is SGHVS and CDR2 is FQNEAQ. The CDR3 nucleotides are TGTGCCAGCAGCCCAGGGTTGTTAACCAAAAACATTCAGTACTTC. Translating gives CASSPGLLTKNIQYF.

The chain employs TRBV29-1 and TRBJ2-5; D is possibly TRBD2 (6 bases). Trimming stripped 6 bases from V and 4 bases from J, with 18 bases between. The V gene's germline CDR1 is SQVTM and CDR2 ANQGSEA. CDR3 length: 14 residues. CDR3 nucleotides: TGCAGCGTCGACGTCAGCGTGGGGGGAGAGACCCAGTACTTC. This sequence encodes CSVDVSVGGETQYF.

The V call is TRBV7-9, the J call TRBJ2-2; 8 bases match TRBD1. CDR1 is SEHNR and CDR2 is FQNEAQ in the germline V gene (reference sequence). The CDR3 is 16 residues long. After removal of 6 bases from V and 3 bases from J, the junction contained 9 bases not matched to a gene. CDR3 region: CASSLRQDRDTGELFF. Here the CDR3 DNA reads TGTGCCAGCAGTCTCAGACAGGACAGGGACACCGGGGAGCTGTTTTTT.